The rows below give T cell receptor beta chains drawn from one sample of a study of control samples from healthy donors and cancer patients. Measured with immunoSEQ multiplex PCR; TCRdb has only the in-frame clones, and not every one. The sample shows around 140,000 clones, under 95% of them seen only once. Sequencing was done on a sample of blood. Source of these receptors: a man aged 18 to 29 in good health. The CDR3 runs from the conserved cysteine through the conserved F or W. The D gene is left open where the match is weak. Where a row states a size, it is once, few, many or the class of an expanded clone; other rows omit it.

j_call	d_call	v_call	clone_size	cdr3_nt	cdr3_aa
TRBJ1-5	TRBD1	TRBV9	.	TGTGCCAGCAGCCCTGGGACAGGGGTCAATCAGCCCCAGCATTTT	CASSPGTGVNQPQHF
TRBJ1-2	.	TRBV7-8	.	TGTGCCAGCAGCGCGGGAAAGGCCTATGGCTACACCTTC	CASSAGKAYGYTF
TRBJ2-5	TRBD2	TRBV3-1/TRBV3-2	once	TGTGCCAGCAGCCCGACTAGCGGGGGGTTGGAGACCCAGTACTTC	CASSPTSGGLETQYF
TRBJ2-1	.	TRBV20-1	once	TGCAGTGCTAGTAGGTCCGGCGGGCCTTCCTACAATGAGCAGTTCTTC	CSASRSGGPSYNEQFF
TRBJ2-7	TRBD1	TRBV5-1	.	TGCGCCAGCAGTTTTTTACAGGGGGCCTACGAGCAGTACTTC	CASSFLQGAYEQYF
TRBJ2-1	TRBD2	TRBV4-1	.	TGCGCCAGCAGCCAACGGCTAGCGGGGGTAGCTGAGCAGTTCTTC	CASSQRLAGVAEQFF
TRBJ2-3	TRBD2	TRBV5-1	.	TGCGCCAGCAGCTTGGGACTAGCAGTAGATACGCAGTATTTT	CASSLGLAVDTQYF
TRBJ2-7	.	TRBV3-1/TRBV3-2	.	TGTGCCAGCAGCCCTCACCAAGCGGACGAGCAGTACTTC	CASSPHQADEQYF
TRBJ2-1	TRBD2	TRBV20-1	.	TGCAGTGCTAGTCTAGCGGGGGTAAGCTCCTACAATGAGCAGTTCTTC	CSASLAGVSSYNEQFF
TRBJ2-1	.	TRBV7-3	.	TGTGCCAGCAGTTCCCAGGGCGATGAGCAGTTCTTC	CASSSQGDEQFF
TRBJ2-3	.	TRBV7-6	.	TGTGCCAGCAGCGGCCCTCGGCCCAGGGATACGCAGTATTTT	CASSGPRPRDTQYF
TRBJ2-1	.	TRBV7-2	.	TGTGCCAGCAGCTTAATCCCCTATTCCTACAATGAGCAGTTCTTC	CASSLIPYSYNEQFF
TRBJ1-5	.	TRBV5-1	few	TGCGCCAGCAGCTTGGGACAGGATCCGGGGCCCCAGCATTTT	CASSLGQDPGPQHF
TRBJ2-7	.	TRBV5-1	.	TGCGCCAGCAGGGAGAACTCCTACGAGCAGTACTTC	CASRENSYEQYF
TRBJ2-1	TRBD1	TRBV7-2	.	TGTGCCAGCAGAGAGACAGGGACCACTAACAATGAGCAGTTCTTC	CASRETGTTNNEQFF
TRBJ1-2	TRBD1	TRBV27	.	TGTGCCAGCACCTCACTCCCCGGGACAGGGGGACCCAATGGCTACACCTTC	CASTSLPGTGGPNGYTF
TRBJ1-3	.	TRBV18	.	TGTGCCAGCTCACCATATCCGAGCTCTGGAAACACCATATATTTT	CASSPYPSSGNTIYF
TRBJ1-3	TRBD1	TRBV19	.	TGTGCCAGTATATCGCACCGGGACAGCGGCTCTGGAAACACCATATATTTT	CASISHRDSGSGNTIYF
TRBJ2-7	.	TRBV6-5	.	TGTGCCAGCTTCGACGGGGCCTACGAGCAGTACTTC	CASFDGAYEQYF
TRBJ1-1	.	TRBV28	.	TGTGCCAGCACCAAGCCCGGGGTGACTGAAGCTTTCTTT	CASTKPGVTEAFF
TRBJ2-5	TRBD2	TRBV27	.	TGTGCCAGCAGTGGAGCGGGGGCTGTAGGGACCCAGTACTTC	CASSGAGAVGTQYF
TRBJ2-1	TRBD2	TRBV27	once	TGTGCCAGCAGTTCCTTTAGCGGGAGGGCCAGGGATGAGCAGTTCTTC	CASSSFSGRARDEQFF
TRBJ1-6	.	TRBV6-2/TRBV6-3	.	TGTGCCAGCAGTTACGGGGCGGCTTCTAATTCACCCCTCCACTTT	CASSYGAASNSPLHF
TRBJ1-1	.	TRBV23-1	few	TGCGCCAGCAGTCCAAGGGCCATGAACACTGAAGCTTTCTTT	CASSPRAMNTEAFF
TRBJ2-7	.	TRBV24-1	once	TGTGCCACCAGTGACCATGACAAGCCCTACGAGCAGTACTTC	CATSDHDKPYEQYF
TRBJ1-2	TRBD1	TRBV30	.	TGTGCCTGGAGGGACAGGGGGAAATTCGGTGGCTACACCTTC	CAWRDRGKFGGYTF
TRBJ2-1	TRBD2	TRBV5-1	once	TGCGCCAGCAGCCCCCTCACTAGCGGGGATTACAATGAGCAGTTCTTC	CASSPLTSGDYNEQFF
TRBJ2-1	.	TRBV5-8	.	TGTGCCAGCAGTACGGGTATTGGGACGGACTACAATGAGCAGTTCTTC	CASSTGIGTDYNEQFF
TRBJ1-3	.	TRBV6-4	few	TGTGCCAGCAGTGACAGCATCTCTGGAAACACCATATATTTT	CASSDSISGNTIYF
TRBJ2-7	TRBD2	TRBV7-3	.	TGTGCCAGCAGCGCACTAGCGGGATTTGAATACGAGCAGTACTTC	CASSALAGFEYEQYF
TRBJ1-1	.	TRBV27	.	TGTGCCAGCAGTCACGACAGGCTCCTTGGGACTGAAGCTTTCTTT	CASSHDRLLGTEAFF
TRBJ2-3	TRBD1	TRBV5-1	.	TGCGCCAGCAGCTCGGGAGGACAGGGGAATAGAGATACGCAGTATTTT	CASSSGGQGNRDTQYF
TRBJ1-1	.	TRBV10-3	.	TGTGCCATCAGAGACAGCAACACTGAAGCTTTCTTT	CAIRDSNTEAFF
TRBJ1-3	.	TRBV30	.	TGTGCCTGGGGATTCTGGACGGCCTCTGGAAACACCATATATTTT	CAWGFWTASGNTIYF
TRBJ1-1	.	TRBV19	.	TGTGCCAGTAGTATGTATTCAGGCGGGAACACTGAAGCTTTCTTT	CASSMYSGGNTEAFF
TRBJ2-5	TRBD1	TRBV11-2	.	TGTGCCAGCAGCTTAGAAGGGACAGCGCAAGAGACCCAGTACTTC	CASSLEGTAQETQYF
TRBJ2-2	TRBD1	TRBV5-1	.	TGCGCCAGCAGCTTGAGACAGGGCAACACCGGGGAGCTGTTTTTT	CASSLRQGNTGELFF
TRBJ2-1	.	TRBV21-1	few	TGTGCCAGCAGCAATCCGTCCGGGACTATAAACCGTGATGAGCAGTTCTTC	CASSNPSGTINRDEQFF
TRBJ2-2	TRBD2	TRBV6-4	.	TGTGCCAGCAGGAGGGAGGGAGACACCGGGGAGCTGTTTTTT	CASRREGDTGELFF
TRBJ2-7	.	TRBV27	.	TGTGCCAGCAGTCTGGGGAACGAGCAGTACTTC	CASSLGNEQYF
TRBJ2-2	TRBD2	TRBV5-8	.	TGTGCCAGCAAATTTTACTCGGCTAGCGGATTCGGCGGGGAGCTGTTTTTT	CASKFYSASGFGGELFF
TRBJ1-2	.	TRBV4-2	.	TGTGCCAGCAGCCAAGGGGGGGAACAGCCTTATGGCTACACCTTC	CASSQGGEQPYGYTF
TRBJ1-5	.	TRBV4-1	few	TGCGCCAGCAGCCAGTTGGACGTCCCTACCAAGGGGCAGCCCCAGCATTTT	CASSQLDVPTKGQPQHF
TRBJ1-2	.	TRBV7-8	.	TGTGCCAGCAGCCGGCCGGGTCATGGCTACACCTTC	CASSRPGHGYTF
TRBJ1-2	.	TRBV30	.	TGTGCCTGGAGTGGGGGGGGCTATGGCTACACCTTC	CAWSGGGYGYTF
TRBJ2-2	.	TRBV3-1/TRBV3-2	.	TGTGCCAGCAGCCAAGCCCTTATAGGGACCGGGGAGCTGTTTTTT	CASSQALIGTGELFF
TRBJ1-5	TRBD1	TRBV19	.	TGTGCCAGTCGGGCCCCGCCACGACAGGGGAGGGGGCTTCAGCCCCAGCATTTT	CASRAPPRQGRGLQPQHF
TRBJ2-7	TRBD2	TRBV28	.	TGTGCCAGCAGTTTAAGTGCTGCGGGAGCGGCCTACGAGCAGTACTTC	CASSLSAAGAAYEQYF
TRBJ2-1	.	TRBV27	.	TGTGCCAGCGGCTTAGGTGGTAATGAGCAGTTCTTC	CASGLGGNEQFF
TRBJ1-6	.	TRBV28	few	TGTGCCAGCAGTCCGGTCCTATATAATTCACCCCTCCACTTT	CASSPVLYNSPLHF
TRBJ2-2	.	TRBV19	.	TGTGCCAGTGGGACCGGGACCGGGGAGCTGTTTTTT	CASGTGTGELFF
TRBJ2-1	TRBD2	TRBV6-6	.	TGTGCCAGCAGGCGACGCCCGGGACTAGAGGGACACAATGAGCAGTTCTTC	CASRRRPGLEGHNEQFF